This T cell receptor beta chain was identified during a study of cytomegalovirus exposure and HLA in healthy donors. In the PCR, 60 Vbeta and 13 Jbeta primers were used. Data came from immunoSEQ multiplex PCR; TCRdb stores just in-frame clones and leaves some out. Of 150,000 or so clones listed, around 79% are singletons. CDR3 length equals 14 residues. CDR1 is LNHDA, CDR2 SQIVND, per germline (reference sequence). Trimming stripped 7 bases from V and 6 bases from J, with 13 bases between. The TCR originated in a man in his forties in good health and CMV-seropositive. The J gene is TRBJ1-6, the V gene TRBV19; tentative D call: TRBD1 (6 bases). The sequenced sample consisted of PBMCs. The CDR3 here is CASTGRGSNSPLHF. For the CDR3, the DNA is TGTGCCAGTACCGGCAGGGGCAGTAATTCACCCCTCCACTTT.